This entry is about one TCR beta chain. This clonotype was counted at least ten times. Its antigen is not yet known. Per-nucleotide qualities are absent, and no much larger clonotype sits a single base away. The data originate from a study of T cells in Graves' hyperthyroidism and ophthalmopathy (dated by TCRdb to about 2019). General notes on the study: Peripheral blood was collected at initial diagnosis, before any treatment. The approximately 100 discovery patients were randomly split 7:3 into training and test sets. To identify TCR V-J signatures that set the groups apart, the researchers used a discovery cohort of 100 patients, made up of some 41 with Graves' ophthalmopathy and around 58 with stable Graves' hyperthyroidism. The paper reports TCR Vbeta CDR3 sequencing of 135 peripheral blood samples: 43 ophthalmopathy, about 75 hyperthyroidism and approximately 17 progressor patients. Thyroid tissue and blood T-cell repertoires from several Graves' hyperthyroidism patients were also compared in the study. An independent validation cohort of under 20 hyperthyroidism patients and approximately 17 patients who later progressed to ophthalmopathy tested prospective prediction of ophthalmopathy. Following sampling, methimazole starting at 30 mg daily was given to hyperthyroidism patients, and high-dose intravenous methylprednisolone was given to ophthalmopathy patients.

Sequences SGHVS (CDR1) and FQNEAQ (CDR2) are obtained from the germline V gene. V gives up 0 bases and J gives up 10 bases, and the segment between their germline ends measures 13 bases. Spanning cysteine to phenylalanine, the CDR3 consists of 15 amino acids. Only CDR3 DNA is held: 45 bases, read in frame from base 1. TCR beta CDR3 regions were amplified from RNA transcripts. The first round of RT-PCR for the TCR CDR3 was performed with the HTBI primer set and the Qiagen OneStep RT-PCR kit. A second multiplex PCR round built the libraries, followed by size selection and purification. Paired-end sequencing of the libraries was performed with 100 bp reads on an Illumina HiSeq2000. Per the source publication's procedure: Raw data were processed with SOAPnuke, discarding reads with adapters, uncalled bases, mean Phred below 15, or no exact constant-primer or identifier match. COPE v1.2.5 was used to merge high-quality paired reads, and clonotypes were defined as unique nucleotide sequences. Clonotypes were aligned to IMGT TRBV, TRBD and TRBJ reference segments using MiTCR v1.1. The analysis was restricted to V-J combinations with a frequency above 0.0001, which together covered 99.2% of the repertoires. The TCS score was defined as the ratio of F50 (clonal expansion) to E x V (chaos), calculated using BLOSUM62-based TCRdist between CDR3 peptides within each V-J. Welch's t-statistics and random forest reduced around 550 V-J features to 13, which were used in a naive Bayes classifier (R e1071). The public sequencing data were trimmed at Q25 with fastp and processed into clonotypes with MiXCR by TCRdb, which kept only in-frame beta chains. Rows with one shared CDR3 protein collapse into an entry with the most common genes and DNA. The V and J calls reflect TCRdb's pipeline rather than the authors' work. This sample has some 530,000 distinct CDR3 sequences in its table, and roughly 23% of those were observed once. Less than 65% of the sample is in the top ten clones.

In the ophthalmopathy patients, disease was moderately to severely active, with a Clinical Activity Score of 3 or more, a NOSPECS grade of 4 or more, and a duration of less than 3 months. Patients with uncontrolled infections, other autoimmune diseases, pregnancy or lactation were excluded. Diagnoses were established on the basis of clinical symptoms, serum thyroxine and TRAb, thyroid ultrasound, and orbital computed tomography. PBMCs were isolated from about 9 ml of fresh peripheral blood by Ficoll-Paque density gradient centrifugation. Trizol reagent was used to extract total RNA, and RNA quality was then checked on an Agilent 2100 Bioanalyzer. Broader findings and caveats from the paper: Most expanded thyroid clonotypes (frequency above 0.001) were also found in blood, which suggests that blood repertoires may mirror thyroid immune responses. A model built on a 13 V-J signature distinguished ophthalmopathy from stable hyperthyroidism, reaching 87.88% sensitivity and around 81% specificity in cross-validation and 80%/75% in testing. No statistical method was used to fix the sample size in advance, and group allocation was not hidden from the investigators. During validation, the model predicted progression to ophthalmopathy a median of around 6 months ahead of onset, with almost 71% sensitivity and 72.22% specificity.

Material for sequencing was blood. This sequence uses TRBV7-8 and TRBJ1-6; perhaps TRBD1 is the D gene, with 6 bases matching. The TCR sequence derives from a woman aged 65 to 85 with Graves' ophthalmopathy. The CDR3 in this case is CASSLARGAQSPLHF. The nucleotide sequence is TGTGCCAGCAGCTTAGCGCGGGGGGCGCAATCACCCCTCCACTTT.